The present entry profiles one T cell receptor beta chain with its context. Its recognized antigen is unknown. No base qualities exist here, and no much larger clone lies one base off it. The immunoSEQ Assay, a bias-controlled multiplex PCR, was used to amplify TCRbeta CDR3 regions from genomic DNA. Per the original workflow: Within the assay, amplification of reference gene primers was used to estimate how many nucleated cells each sample contained. To quantify the absolute abundance of each unique TCRbeta CDR3 rearrangement, sequence reads were collapsed and filtered. Productive Simpson clonality was computed per sample as the square root of Simpson's diversity index over productive rearrangements. Held by TCRdb, this immuneACCESS table contains in-frame sequences only and omits some clones. Under half of the omission traces to an unresolved V gene where checked; the cause of the rest is unknown. V and J calls and clone size are those listed in that table; D and trimming were worked out from the DNA. The sample table records roughly 97,000 clones; approximately 84% of these occur just once. The leading ten clones occupy about 10% of the sample.

The junction shows trimming of 0 bases on V and 8 bases on J, and the gene matches do not reach 7 bases of it. For CDR1 and CDR2, the germline V gene (reference sequence) lists GTSNPN and SVGIG. Measured from the cysteine to the phenylalanine, the CDR3 is 16 residues long. The only DNA kept is the CDR3, 48 bases in frame from the first base. This entry belongs to a study of blood T cell repertoires in COVID-19 (TCRdb year 2020). Regarding the study in general: Samples covering the acute and convalescent phases of COVID-19 were provided by collaborators in the United States, Italy and Spain. Deeply sampled blood TCRbeta repertoires from subjects exposed to, actively infected with, or recovered from COVID-19 were included in the dataset. Samples were obtained from the ongoing ImmuneRACE study (first 160 participants) and from about 1,300 subjects provided by 6 global collaborators. HLA class I and class II types, where available, came from metadata supplied by the sample provider rather than from assay-based typing. The material from the prospective study consisted of cDNA or gDNA derived from T cells, B-cell-depleted T cells, or PBMCs. A freely available public database, intended as a resource for researchers studying the immune response to SARS-CoV-2, is where the repertoires were released. The sample metadata nearly always contained a de-identified subject ID, COVID-19 status, age in years and sex. What the authors observed across the whole study: The quantity of clinical and demographic metadata differed by source and by participant and was supplied without curation.

Whole blood was collected in K2EDTA tubes by collaborating institutions according to the institutions' own protocols. For TCRbeta analysis, collaborators shipped samples as frozen whole blood, isolated PBMCs, or DNA extracted from either of those sample types. The source is a man in his 70s with acute or convalescent COVID-19. The material sequenced was peripheral blood. This chain joins TRBV30 to TRBJ2-1; TRBD2 agrees with 13 junctional bases. At the DNA level, the sequence is TGTGCCTGGAGTGTACGCGGACTAGCGGGAGTCGATGAGCAGTTCTTC. It translates to CAWSVRGLAGVDEQFF.